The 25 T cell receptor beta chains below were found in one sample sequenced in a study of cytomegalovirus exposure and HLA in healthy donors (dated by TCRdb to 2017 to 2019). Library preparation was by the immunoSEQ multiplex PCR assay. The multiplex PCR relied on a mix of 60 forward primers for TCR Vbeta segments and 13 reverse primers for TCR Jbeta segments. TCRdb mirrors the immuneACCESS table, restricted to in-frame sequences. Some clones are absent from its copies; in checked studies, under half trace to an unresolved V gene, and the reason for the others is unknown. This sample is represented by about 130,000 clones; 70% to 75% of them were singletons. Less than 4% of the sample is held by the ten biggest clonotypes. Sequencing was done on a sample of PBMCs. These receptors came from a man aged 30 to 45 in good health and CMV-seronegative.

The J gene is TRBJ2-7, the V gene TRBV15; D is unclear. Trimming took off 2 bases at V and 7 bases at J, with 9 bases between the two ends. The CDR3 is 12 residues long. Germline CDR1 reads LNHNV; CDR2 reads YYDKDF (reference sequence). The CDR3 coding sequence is TGTGCCACCAGCAGAATCCGAGAAGAGCAGTACTTC. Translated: CATSRIREEQYF.

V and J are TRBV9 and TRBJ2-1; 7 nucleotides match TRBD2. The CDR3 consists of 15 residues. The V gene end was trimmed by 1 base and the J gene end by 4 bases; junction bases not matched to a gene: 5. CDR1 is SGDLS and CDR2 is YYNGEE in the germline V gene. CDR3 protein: CASSVKREGYNEQFF. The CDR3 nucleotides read TGTGCCAGCAGCGTAAAGAGGGAGGGGTACAATGAGCAGTTCTTC.

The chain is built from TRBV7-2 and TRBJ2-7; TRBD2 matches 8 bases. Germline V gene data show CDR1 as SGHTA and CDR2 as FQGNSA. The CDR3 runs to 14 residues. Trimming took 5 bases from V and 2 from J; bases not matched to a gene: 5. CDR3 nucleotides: TGTGCCAGCAGCCTCAAAGCGGGAGCCTACGAGCAGTACTTC. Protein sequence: CASSLKAGAYEQYF.

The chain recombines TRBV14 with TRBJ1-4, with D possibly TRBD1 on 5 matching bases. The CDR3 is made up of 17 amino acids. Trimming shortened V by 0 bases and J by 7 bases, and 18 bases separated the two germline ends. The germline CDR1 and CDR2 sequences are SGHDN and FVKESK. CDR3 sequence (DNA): TGTGCCAGCAGCCAAGATCTCTTCACAGGACCGGGTGAAAAACTGTTTTTT. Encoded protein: CASSQDLFTGPGEKLFF. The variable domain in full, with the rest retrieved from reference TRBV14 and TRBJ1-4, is EAGVTQFPSHSVIEKGQTVTLRCDPISGHDNLYWYRRVMGKEIKFLLHFVKESKQDESGMPNNRFLAERTGGTYSTLKVQPAELEDSGVYFCASSQDLFTGPGEKLFFGSGTQLSVL.

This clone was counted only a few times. This chain's CDR3 is CASSLAQGIPGELFF. In nucleotides, the CDR3 is TGCGCCAGCAGCTTGGCACAGGGGATACCCGGGGAGCTGTTTTTT. The V and J genes are TRBV5-1 and TRBJ2-2, with TRBD1 matching 7 bases. CDR1 is SGHRS, CDR2 YFSETQ, per germline. CDR3 length equals 15 residues. With V trimmed by 0 bases and J by 6 bases, 5 bases remained unmatched.

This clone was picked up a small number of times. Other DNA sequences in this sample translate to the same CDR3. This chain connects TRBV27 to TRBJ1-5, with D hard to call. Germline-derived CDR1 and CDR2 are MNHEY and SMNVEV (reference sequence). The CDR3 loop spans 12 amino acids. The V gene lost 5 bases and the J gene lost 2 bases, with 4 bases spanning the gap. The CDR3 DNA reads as TGTGCCAGCAGTCGTGGCAATCAGCCCCAGCATTTT. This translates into CASSRGNQPQHF.

The chain's CDR3 is CASSFADYGYTF. The DNA for the CDR3 is TGTGCCAGCAGTTTCGCGGACTATGGCTACACCTTC. This chain joins TRBV28 and TRBJ1-2; D unresolved. The CDR3 runs to 12 residues. Trimming removed 3 bases from V and 3 bases from J, with 5 bases in between. Germline-derived CDR1 and CDR2 are MDHEN and SYDVKM.

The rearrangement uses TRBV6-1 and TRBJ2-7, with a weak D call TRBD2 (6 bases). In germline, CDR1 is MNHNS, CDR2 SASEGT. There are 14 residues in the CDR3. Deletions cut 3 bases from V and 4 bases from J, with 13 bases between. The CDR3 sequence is CASSDMGTLYEQYF. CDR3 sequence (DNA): TGTGCCAGCAGTGATATGGGGACTCTGTACGAGCAGTACTTC.

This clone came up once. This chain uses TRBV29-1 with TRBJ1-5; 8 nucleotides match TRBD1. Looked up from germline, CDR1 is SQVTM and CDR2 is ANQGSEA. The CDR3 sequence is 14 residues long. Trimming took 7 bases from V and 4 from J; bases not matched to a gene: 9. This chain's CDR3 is CSAAQGDGNQPQHF. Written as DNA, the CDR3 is TGCAGCGCCGCACAGGGGGATGGGAATCAGCCCCAGCATTTT.

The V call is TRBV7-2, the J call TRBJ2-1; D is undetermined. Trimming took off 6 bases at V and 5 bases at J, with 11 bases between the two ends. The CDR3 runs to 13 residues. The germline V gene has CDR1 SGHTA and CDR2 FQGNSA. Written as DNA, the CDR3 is TGTGCCAGCAGAAGGTTCACAGACAATGAGCAGTTCTTC. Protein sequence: CASRRFTDNEQFF. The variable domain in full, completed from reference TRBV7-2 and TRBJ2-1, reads GAGVSQSPSNKVTEKGKDVELRCDPISGHTALYWYRQSLGQGLEFLIYFQGNSAPDKSGLPSDRFSAERTGGSVSTLTIQRTQQEDSAVYLCASRRFTDNEQFFGPGTRLTVL.

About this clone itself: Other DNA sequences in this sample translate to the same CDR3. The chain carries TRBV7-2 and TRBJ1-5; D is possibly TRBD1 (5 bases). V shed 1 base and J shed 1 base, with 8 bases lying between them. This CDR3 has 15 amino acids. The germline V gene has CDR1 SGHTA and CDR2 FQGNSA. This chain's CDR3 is CASSLEGASNQPQHF. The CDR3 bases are TGTGCCAGCAGCTTAGAAGGGGCCAGCAATCAGCCCCAGCATTTT.

CDR3 residues: CASSTQAGGSYEQYF. CDR3 DNA: TGTGCCAGCAGCACACAAGCCGGGGGCTCCTACGAGCAGTACTTC. The chain links TRBV9 to TRBJ2-7; a possible D gene is TRBD2 (6 bases). CDR1 and CDR2 from the germline V gene are SGDLS and YYNGEE. V lost 4 bases to trimming and J lost 0 bases, with 14 bases between them. This CDR3 comprises 15 residues.

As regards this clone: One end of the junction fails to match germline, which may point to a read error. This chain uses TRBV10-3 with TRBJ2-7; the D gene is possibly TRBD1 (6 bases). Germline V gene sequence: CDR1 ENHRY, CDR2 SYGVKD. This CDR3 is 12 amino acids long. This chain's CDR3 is CAARTDSYEKYF. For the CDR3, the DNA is TGTGCCGCCAGGACAGACTCCTACGAGAAGTACTTC.

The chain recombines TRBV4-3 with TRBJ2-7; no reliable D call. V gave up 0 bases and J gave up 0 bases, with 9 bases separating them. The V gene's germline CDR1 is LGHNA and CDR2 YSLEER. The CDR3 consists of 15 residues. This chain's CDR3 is CASSQDRVLSYEQYF. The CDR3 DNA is TGCGCCAGCAGCCAAGATCGGGTGCTCTCCTACGAGCAGTACTTC.

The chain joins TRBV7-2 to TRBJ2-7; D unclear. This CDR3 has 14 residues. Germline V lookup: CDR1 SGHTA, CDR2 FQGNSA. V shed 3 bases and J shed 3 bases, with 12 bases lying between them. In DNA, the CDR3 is TGTGCCAGCAGCTTCTTGGGCTCCAACTACGAGCAGTACTTC. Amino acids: CASSFLGSNYEQYF.

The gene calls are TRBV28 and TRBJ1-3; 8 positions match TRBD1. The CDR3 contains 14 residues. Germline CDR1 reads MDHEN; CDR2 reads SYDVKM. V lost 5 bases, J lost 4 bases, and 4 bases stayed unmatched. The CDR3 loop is CASSPQGGGNTIYF. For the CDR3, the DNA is TGTGCCAGCAGTCCACAGGGGGGCGGAAACACCATATATTTT.

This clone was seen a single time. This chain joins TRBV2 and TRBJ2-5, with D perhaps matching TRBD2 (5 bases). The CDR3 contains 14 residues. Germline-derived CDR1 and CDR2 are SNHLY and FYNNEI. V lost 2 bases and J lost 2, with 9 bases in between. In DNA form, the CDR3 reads TGTGCCAGCAGTGAAAGTCTAGCACAAGAGACCCAGTACTTC. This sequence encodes CASSESLAQETQYF.

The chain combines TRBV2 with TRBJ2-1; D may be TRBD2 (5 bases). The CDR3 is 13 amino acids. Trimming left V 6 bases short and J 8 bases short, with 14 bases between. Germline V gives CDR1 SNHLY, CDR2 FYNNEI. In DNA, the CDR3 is TGTGCCAGCAGCAACCAGGACTCCCATGAGCAGTTCTTC. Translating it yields CASSNQDSHEQFF.

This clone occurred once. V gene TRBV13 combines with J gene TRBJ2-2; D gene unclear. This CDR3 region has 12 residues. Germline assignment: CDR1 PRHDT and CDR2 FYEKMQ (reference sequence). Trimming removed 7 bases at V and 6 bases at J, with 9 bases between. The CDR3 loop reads CASTRQPGELFF. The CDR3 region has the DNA TGTGCCAGCACCCGACAACCCGGGGAGCTGTTTTTT.

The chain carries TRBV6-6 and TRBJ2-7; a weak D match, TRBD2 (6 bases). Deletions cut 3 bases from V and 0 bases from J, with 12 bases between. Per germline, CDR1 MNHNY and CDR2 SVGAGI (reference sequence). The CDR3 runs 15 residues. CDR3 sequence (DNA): TGTGCCAGCAGTTATACTCGCGGGATCTCCTACGAGCAGTACTTC. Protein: CASSYTRGISYEQYF.

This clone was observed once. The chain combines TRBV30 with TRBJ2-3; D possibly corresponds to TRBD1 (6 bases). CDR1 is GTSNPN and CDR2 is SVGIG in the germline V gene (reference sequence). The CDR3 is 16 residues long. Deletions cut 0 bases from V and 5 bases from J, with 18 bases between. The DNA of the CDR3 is TGTGCCTGGAGTGTACAGGCAGGGGAGTCCAGAGATACGCAGTATTTT. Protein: CAWSVQAGESRDTQYF.

The CDR3 region is CASSYSRSYEQYF. The CDR3 region has the DNA TGTGCCAGCAGTTACTCGAGAAGCTACGAGCAGTACTTC. V usage is TRBV6-7 and J usage is TRBJ2-7; D gene unclear. TRBV6-7 is an ORF; its function is uncertain. The CDR3 spans 13 residues. The V end lost 0 bases, the J end lost 3 bases, and 6 bases lay between the germline ends.

The CDR3 here is CASSLTATNEKLFF. CDR3 sequence (DNA): TGCGCCAGCAGCTTAACGGCAACTAATGAAAAACTGTTTTTT. The chain has TRBV5-1 and TRBJ1-4; the D is unclear. Germline lookup yields CDR1 SGHRS and CDR2 YFSETQ. Trimming pared 2 bases from V and 0 bases from J, leaving 5 bases between. The CDR3 covers 14 residues.

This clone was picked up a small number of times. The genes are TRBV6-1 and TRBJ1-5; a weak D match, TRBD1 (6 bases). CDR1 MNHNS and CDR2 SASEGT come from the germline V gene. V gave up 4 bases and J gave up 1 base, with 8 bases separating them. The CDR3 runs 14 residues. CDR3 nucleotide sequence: TGTGCCAGCAGTGGGGGGCAGAGCAATCAGCCCCAGCATTTT. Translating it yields CASSGGQSNQPQHF.

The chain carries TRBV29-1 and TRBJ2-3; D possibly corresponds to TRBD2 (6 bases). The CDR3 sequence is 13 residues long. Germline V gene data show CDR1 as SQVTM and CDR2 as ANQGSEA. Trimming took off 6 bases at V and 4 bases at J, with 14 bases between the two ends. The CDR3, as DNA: TGCAGCGTATCCCGGGGGAGAGCAGATACGCAGTATTTT. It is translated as CSVSRGRADTQYF.